This TCR beta chain was profiled in a study of shared clonotypes between healthy human individuals. V gave up 5 bases and J gave up 4 bases; unmatched junction bases: 7. This CDR3 is built from 14 residues. CDR1 is SGHTA, CDR2 FQGNSA, per germline. Using immunoSEQ multiplex PCR, the repertoire was profiled, and TCRdb retains in-frame clones only, with some absent. The table has some 2,500,000 clones, about nine tenths seen once; the top ten hold around 0.35%. The sequence was obtained from a man aged 18 to 29 in good health. Some clones in this sample may be carry-over from other donors' samples. Sequenced material: naive CD4+ T cells from PBMCs. Documented subset: CD45RA+ positively selected. This chain joins TRBV7-2 and TRBJ1-2; TRBD1 matches at 7 bases. The CDR3 DNA sequence: TGTGCCAGCAGCCCTACAGGGGTTCCCTATGGCTACACCTTC. It is translated as CASSPTGVPYGYTF.